The rows below give T cell receptor beta chains drawn from one sample of a study of blood T cell repertoires in COVID-19. The table came from immunoSEQ multiplex PCR; TCRdb's copy has only in-frame clones and leaves some out. The sample records fewer than 250,000 clones, around 87% being singletons. The sequenced sample was PBMCs or T cells enriched from blood (not recorded which). The receptors were gathered from a man aged 30 to 39 in a cohort exposed to, infected with or recovered from COVID-19 (not recorded which). CDR3s include the opening cysteine and the closing phenylalanine or tryptophan. Each record gives: clone size, J gene, V gene, D gene, CDR3 protein, CDR3 DNA. A D gene is named only where the DNA matches it firmly. Only part of the rows carry a size: once, few, many, or a class if the clone is expanded.

>-|TRBJ1-4|TRBV18|-
CASSLDSNEKLFF
TGTGCCAGCTCACTGGACTCTAATGAAAAACTGTTTTTT
>-|TRBJ2-7|TRBV7-3|TRBD2
CASSLPSAGGPYEQYF
TGTGCCAGCAGCCTGCCCTCCGCGGGAGGACCCTACGAGCAGTACTTC
>once|TRBJ2-1|TRBV14|TRBD1
CASSQEVTGLKQFF
TGTGCCAGCAGCCAAGAGGTGACAGGGCTCAAGCAGTTCTTC
>-|TRBJ2-5|TRBV9|-
CASGVGGGAQTQYF
TGTGCCAGCGGGGTGGGCGGGGGCGCGCAGACCCAGTACTTC
>-|TRBJ2-1|TRBV27|TRBD2
CASSLLAGVGNEQFF
TGTGCCAGCAGTTTACTAGCGGGAGTTGGTAATGAGCAGTTCTTC
>-|TRBJ1-1|TRBV24-1|TRBD1
CATSERTGSEAFF
TGTGCCACCAGTGAACGGACAGGGTCTGAAGCTTTCTTT
>-|TRBJ2-7|TRBV4-1|-
CASSQDSPGTISYEQYF
TGCGCCAGCAGCCAAGACTCTCCAGGGACAATATCCTACGAGCAGTACTTC
>-|TRBJ2-7|TRBV3-1/TRBV3-2|TRBD2
CASSPGLLSEQYF
TGTGCCAGCAGCCCGGGACTACTTTCCGAGCAGTACTTC
>-|TRBJ2-1|TRBV5-6|-
CASSFNVGRDYNEQFF
TGTGCCAGCAGCTTTAATGTAGGACGGGACTACAATGAGCAGTTCTTC
>-|TRBJ2-7|TRBV5-8|TRBD2
CASSLRTSAPYEQYF
TGTGCCAGCAGCTTGAGGACTAGCGCGCCCTACGAGCAGTACTTC
>-|TRBJ2-2|TRBV7-7|-
CASSPRRGRTGELFF
TGTGCTAGCAGCCCTAGGAGGGGGCGCACCGGGGAGCTGTTTTTT
>-|TRBJ2-2|TRBV18|TRBD1
CASSPPDRRSTGELFF
TGTGCCAGCTCACCACCGGACAGGAGATCCACCGGGGAGCTGTTTTTT
>-|TRBJ1-2|TRBV12-3/TRBV12-4|-
CASSLSGSGYTF
TGTGCCAGCAGTTTATCGGGGTCTGGCTACACCTTC
>-|TRBJ1-2|TRBV27|TRBD1
CASSLITGTGLNYGYTF
TGTGCCAGCAGTTTAATCACCGGGACAGGGCTTAACTATGGCTACACCTTC
>-|TRBJ2-7|TRBV7-2|TRBD2
CASAWGGRSYEQYF
TGTGCCAGCGCCTGGGGCGGGAGATCCTACGAGCAGTACTTC
>many|TRBJ2-7|TRBV5-4|TRBD1
CASSVDRGREQYF
TGTGCCAGCAGCGTCGACAGGGGGCGCGAGCAGTACTTC
>-|TRBJ2-5|TRBV11-2|-
CASSLRHLDKTQYF
TGTGCCAGCAGCCTACGGCACCTGGACAAGACCCAGTACTTC